A single sample gave rise to the 2 T cell receptor beta chains below, sequenced in a study of regulatory T cells in long-lasting Graves disease listed by TCRdb under 2021. Libraries were constructed by multiplex PCR. The listed sequencing device is Illumina HiSeq 4000. CDR3 regions were amplified by Arm-PCR with iRepertoire HTBI primers to construct TCR beta libraries. TCRdb redid the processing of the public reads, applying fastp at Q25 and MiXCR, and retained in-frame beta chains. Each CDR3 protein gets just one entry, which takes the most common genes and DNA from the rows behind it. This sample holds roughly 220,000 distinct CDR3 sequences; 18% were observed only once. Jointly, the top ten make up 22% of the sample. What this sample's time point label stands for: newly diagnosed GD, antithyroid drugs for less than 3 months. For both TCR sequencing and RNA sequencing, RNA was extracted from PBMCs in TRIzol.

This material consisted of peripheral blood mononuclear cells (PBMCs), taken at new diagnosis, from a patient treated with antithyroid drugs. These receptors came from a female donor with Graves disease.

This clonotype was counted a few times. This chain uses TRBV7-9 with TRBJ2-5, with unresolved D. The CDR3 is made up of 14 amino acids. The V end was cut by 1 base, the J end by 4 bases, with 10 bases between. Germline V gives CDR1 SEHNR, CDR2 FQNEAQ (reference sequence). CDR3 amino acids: CASSLVGLVETQYF. The CDR3 DNA reads TGTGCCAGCAGCTTAGTTGGGCTGGTAGAGACCCAGTACTTC.

This clonotype came up many times. The chain links TRBV19 to TRBJ1-1; D unresolved. Trimming left V 4 bases short and J 0 bases short, with 6 bases between. The germline V gene has CDR1 LNHDA and CDR2 SQIVND (reference sequence). CDR3 length equals 13 residues. This chain's CDR3 is CASSTPLNTEAFF. In DNA form, the CDR3 reads TGTGCCAGTAGTACCCCCTTGAACACTGAAGCTTTCTTT.